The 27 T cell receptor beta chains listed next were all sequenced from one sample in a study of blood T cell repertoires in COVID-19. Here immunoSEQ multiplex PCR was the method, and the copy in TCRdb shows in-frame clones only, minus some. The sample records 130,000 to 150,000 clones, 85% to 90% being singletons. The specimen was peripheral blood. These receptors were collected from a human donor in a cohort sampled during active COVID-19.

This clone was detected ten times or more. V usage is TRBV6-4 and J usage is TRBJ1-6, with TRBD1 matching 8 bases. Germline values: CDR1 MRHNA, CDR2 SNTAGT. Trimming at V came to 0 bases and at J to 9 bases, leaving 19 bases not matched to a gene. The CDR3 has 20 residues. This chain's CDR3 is CASSDSWTWGQAQVGSPLHF. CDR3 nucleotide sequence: TGTGCCAGCAGTGACTCCTGGACCTGGGGACAGGCCCAAGTCGGTTCACCCCTCCACTTT.

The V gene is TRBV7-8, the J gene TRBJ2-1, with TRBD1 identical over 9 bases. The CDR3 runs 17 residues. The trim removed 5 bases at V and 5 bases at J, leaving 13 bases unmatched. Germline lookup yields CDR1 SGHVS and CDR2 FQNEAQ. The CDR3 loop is CASSPAPGTGPNNEQFF. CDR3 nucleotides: TGTGCCAGCAGCCCAGCTCCGGGGACAGGGCCAAACAATGAGCAGTTCTTC.

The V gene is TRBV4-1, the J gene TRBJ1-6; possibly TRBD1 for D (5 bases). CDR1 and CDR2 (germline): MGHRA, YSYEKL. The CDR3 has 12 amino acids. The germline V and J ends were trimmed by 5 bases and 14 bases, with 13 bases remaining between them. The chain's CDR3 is CASSTNRGALHF. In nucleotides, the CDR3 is TGCGCCAGCAGCACTAACCGGGGGGCCCTCCACTTT.

CDR3 nucleotides: TGTGCCAGTAGACTAGCGGGAGGTGAGGGCAATGAGCAGTTCTTC. It specifies CASRLAGGEGNEQFF. V usage is TRBV19 and J usage is TRBJ2-1, with TRBD2 matching 12 bases. Losses at the gene ends were 6 bases for V and 6 bases for J; bases not matched to a gene: 6. Germline V gene lookup returns CDR1 LNHDA and CDR2 SQIVND (reference sequence). This CDR3 has 15 amino acids.

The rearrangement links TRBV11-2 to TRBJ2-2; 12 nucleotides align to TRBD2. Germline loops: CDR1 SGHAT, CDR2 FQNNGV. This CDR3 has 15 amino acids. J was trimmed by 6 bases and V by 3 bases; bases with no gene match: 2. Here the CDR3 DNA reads TGTGCCAGCAGCTTGAGACTAGCGGGAGCCGGGGAGCTGTTTTTT. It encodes CASSLRLAGAGELFF. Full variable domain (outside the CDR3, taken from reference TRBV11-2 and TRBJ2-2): EAGVAQSPRYKIIEKRQSVAFWCNPISGHATLYWYQQILGQGPKLLIQFQNNGVVDDSQLPKDRFSAERLKGVDSTLKIQPAKLEDSAVYLCASSLRLAGAGELFFGEGSRLTVL.

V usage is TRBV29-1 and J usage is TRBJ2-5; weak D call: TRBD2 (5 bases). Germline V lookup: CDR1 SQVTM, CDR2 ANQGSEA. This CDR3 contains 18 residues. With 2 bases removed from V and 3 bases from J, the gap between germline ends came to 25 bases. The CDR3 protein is CSVELDGTGFNWEETQYF. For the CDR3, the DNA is TGCAGCGTTGAATTGGACGGTACGGGGTTCAACTGGGAAGAGACCCAGTACTTC.

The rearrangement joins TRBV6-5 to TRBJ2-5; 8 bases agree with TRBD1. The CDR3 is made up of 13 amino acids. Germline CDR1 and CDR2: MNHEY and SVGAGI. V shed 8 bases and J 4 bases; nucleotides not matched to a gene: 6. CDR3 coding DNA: TGTGCCAGCGGGACAGGTCGTAGAGAGACCCAGTACTTC. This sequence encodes CASGTGRRETQYF.

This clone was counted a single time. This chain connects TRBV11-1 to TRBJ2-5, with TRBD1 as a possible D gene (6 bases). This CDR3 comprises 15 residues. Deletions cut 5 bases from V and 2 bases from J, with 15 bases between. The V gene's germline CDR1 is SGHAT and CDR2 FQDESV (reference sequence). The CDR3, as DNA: TGTGCCAGCAGCCTCACAACAGGGAATCAAGAGACCCAGTACTTC. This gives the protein CASSLTTGNQETQYF.

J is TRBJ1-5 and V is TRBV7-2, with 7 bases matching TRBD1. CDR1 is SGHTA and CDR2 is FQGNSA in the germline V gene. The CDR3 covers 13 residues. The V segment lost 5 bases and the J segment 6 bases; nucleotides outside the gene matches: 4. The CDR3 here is CASSLRDSQPQHF. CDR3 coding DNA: TGTGCCAGCAGCCTACGGGACAGTCAGCCCCAGCATTTT.

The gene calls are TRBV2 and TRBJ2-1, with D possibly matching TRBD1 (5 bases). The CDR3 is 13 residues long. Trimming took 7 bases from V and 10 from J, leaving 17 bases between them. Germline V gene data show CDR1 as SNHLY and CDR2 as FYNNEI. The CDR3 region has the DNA TGTGCCAGCACCCCGCTGGGGCGCGGCGAGCAGTTCTTC. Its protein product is CASTPLGRGEQFF.

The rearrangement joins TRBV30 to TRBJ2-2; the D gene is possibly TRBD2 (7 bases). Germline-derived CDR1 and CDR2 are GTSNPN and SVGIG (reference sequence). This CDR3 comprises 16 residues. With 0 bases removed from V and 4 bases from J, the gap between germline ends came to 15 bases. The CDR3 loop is CAWSVLAGALTGELFF. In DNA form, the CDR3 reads TGTGCCTGGAGTGTTCTGGCGGGGGCCCTCACCGGGGAGCTGTTTTTT.

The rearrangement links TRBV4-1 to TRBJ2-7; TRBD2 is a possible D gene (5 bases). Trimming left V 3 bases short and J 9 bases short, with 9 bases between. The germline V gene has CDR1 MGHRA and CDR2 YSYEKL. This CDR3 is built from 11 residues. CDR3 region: CASSQTGRQYF. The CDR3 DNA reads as TGCGCCAGCAGCCAGACGGGAAGGCAGTACTTC.

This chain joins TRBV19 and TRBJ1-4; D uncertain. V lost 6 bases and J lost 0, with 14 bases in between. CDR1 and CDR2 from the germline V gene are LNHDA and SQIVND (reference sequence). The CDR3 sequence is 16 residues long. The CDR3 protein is CASSAASTATNEKLFF. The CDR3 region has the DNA TGTGCCAGTAGCGCGGCCTCCACCGCAACTAATGAAAAACTGTTTTTT.

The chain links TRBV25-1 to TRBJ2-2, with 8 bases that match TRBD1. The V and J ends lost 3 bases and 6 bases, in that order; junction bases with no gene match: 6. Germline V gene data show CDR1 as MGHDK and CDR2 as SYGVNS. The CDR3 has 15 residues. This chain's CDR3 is CASSDLDRVAGELFF. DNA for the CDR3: TGTGCCAGCAGTGACTTGGACAGGGTGGCCGGGGAGCTGTTTTTT.

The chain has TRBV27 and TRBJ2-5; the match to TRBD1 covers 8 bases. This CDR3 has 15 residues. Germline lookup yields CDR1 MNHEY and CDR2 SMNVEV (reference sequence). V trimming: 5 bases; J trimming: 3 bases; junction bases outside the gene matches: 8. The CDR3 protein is CASSPSQGGKETQYF. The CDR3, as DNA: TGTGCCAGCAGTCCCTCACAGGGGGGAAAAGAGACCCAGTACTTC.

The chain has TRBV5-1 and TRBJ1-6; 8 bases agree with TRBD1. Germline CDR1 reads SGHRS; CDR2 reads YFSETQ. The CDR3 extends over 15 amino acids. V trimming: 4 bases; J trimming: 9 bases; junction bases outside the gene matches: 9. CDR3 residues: CASSPDGQGVSPLHF. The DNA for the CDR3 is TGCGCCAGCAGCCCAGATGGACAGGGAGTTTCACCCCTCCACTTT.

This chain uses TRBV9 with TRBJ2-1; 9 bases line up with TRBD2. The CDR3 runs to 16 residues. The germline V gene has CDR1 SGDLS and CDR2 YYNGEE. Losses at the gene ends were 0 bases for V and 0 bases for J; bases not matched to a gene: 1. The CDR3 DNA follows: TGTGCCAGCAGCGTAGGGACTAGCGACTCCTACAATGAGCAGTTCTTC. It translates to CASSVGTSDSYNEQFF. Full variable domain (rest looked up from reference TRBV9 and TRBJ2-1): DSGVTQTPKHLITATGQRVTLRCSPRSGDLSVYWYQQSLDQGLQFLIQYYNGEERAKGNILERFSAQQFPDLHSELNLSSLELGDSALYFCASSVGTSDSYNEQFFGPGTRLTVL.

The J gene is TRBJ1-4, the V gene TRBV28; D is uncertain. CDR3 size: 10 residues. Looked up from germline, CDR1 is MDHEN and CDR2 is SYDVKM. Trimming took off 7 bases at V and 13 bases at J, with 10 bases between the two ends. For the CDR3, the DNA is TGTGCCAGCAAGGGAGGGTCACTGTTTTTT. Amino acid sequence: CASKGGSLFF.

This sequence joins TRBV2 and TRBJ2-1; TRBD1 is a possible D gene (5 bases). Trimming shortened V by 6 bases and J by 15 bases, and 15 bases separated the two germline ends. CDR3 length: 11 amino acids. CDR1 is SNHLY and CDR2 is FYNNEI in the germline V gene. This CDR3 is CASRGRTEGFF. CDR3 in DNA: TGTGCCAGCAGGGGGCGAACCGAAGGGTTCTTC.

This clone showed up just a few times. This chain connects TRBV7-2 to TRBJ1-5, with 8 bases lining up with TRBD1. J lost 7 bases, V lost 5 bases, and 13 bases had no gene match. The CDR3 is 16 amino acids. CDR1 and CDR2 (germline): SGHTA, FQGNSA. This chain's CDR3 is CASSPDLGQGGQPQHF. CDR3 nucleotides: TGTGCCAGCAGCCCCGACCTCGGACAGGGCGGGCAGCCCCAGCATTTT.

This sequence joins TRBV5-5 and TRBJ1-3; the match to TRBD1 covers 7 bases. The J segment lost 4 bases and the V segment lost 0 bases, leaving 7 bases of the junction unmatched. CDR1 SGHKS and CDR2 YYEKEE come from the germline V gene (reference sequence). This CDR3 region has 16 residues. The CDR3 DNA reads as TGTGCCAGCAGCTTGGCCGTCACAGGGGAAGGAAACACCATATATTTT. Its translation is CASSLAVTGEGNTIYF.

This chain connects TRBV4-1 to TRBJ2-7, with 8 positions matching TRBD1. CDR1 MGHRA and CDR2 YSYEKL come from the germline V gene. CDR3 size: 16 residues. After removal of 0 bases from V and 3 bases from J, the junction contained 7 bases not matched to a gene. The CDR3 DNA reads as TGCGCCAGCAGCCAAGACCGGACAGGGAAATTCTACGAGCAGTACTTC. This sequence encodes CASSQDRTGKFYEQYF.

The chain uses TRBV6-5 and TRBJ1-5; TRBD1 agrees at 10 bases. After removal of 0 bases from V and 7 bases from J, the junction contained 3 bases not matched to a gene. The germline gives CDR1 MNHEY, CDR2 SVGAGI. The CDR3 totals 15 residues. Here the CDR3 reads CASSYSSDRGQPQHF. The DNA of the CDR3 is TGTGCCAGCAGTTACTCGTCGGACAGGGGGCAGCCCCAGCATTTT.

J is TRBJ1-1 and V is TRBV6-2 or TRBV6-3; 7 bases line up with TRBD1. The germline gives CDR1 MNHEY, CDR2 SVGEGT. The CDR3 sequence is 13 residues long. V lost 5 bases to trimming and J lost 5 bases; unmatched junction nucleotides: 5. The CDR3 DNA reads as TGTGCCAGCAGTAGGGGGCGCTGGACTGAAGCTTTCTTT. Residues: CASSRGRWTEAFF.

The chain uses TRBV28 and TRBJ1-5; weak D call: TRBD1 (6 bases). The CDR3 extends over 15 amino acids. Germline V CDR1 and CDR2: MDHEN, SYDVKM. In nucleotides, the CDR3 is TGTACCCCTACAAACAGGGTCTTAAGGAATCAGCCCCAGCATTTT. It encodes CTPTNRVLRNQPQHF.

CDR3 protein: CASSVDISYEQYF. The CDR3 DNA reads TGTGCCAGCAGCGTAGACATCTCCTACGAGCAGTACTTC. The chain recombines TRBV9 with TRBJ2-7; no clear D. V lost 0 bases and J lost 0, with 4 bases in between. The CDR3 is 13 amino acids. CDR1 and CDR2 from the germline V gene are SGDLS and YYNGEE.

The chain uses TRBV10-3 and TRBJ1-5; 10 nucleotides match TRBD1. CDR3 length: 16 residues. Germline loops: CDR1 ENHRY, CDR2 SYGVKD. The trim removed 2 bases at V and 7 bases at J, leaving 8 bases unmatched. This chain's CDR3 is CAISERGQGLGQPQHF. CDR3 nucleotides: TGTGCCATCAGTGAGCGGGGACAGGGGCTCGGCCAGCCCCAGCATTTT.